This TCR beta chain derives from a study of OX40 agonist ivuxolimab in advanced cancers. The repertoire was sequenced with immunoSEQ multiplex PCR; TCRdb's copy has only in-frame clones and lacks some. The sample shows about 24,000 clones, around 78% of them seen only once. Points on this clone: Its antigen is still unknown.

Looked up from germline, CDR1 is SGDLS and CDR2 is YYNGEE. The CDR3 covers 14 residues. V shed 0 bases and J shed 12 bases, with 16 bases lying between them. Regarding the study as a whole: Low clonal expansion, among the lowest seen, marked partial responders at 0.1-3.0 mg/kg.

The sequencing used CD4+ or CD8+ T cells sorted from blood, collected in a trial of the OX40 agonist ivuxolimab. This sequence was found in an adult with an advanced solid tumor such as melanoma, head and neck, liver or kidney cancer. This chain links TRBV9 with TRBJ2-1; D is ambiguous. The CDR3 DNA sequence: TGTGCCAGCAGCGTAGATCTAGGCCCCCCGAGGCAGTTCTTC. Amino acids: CASSVDLGPPRQFF.